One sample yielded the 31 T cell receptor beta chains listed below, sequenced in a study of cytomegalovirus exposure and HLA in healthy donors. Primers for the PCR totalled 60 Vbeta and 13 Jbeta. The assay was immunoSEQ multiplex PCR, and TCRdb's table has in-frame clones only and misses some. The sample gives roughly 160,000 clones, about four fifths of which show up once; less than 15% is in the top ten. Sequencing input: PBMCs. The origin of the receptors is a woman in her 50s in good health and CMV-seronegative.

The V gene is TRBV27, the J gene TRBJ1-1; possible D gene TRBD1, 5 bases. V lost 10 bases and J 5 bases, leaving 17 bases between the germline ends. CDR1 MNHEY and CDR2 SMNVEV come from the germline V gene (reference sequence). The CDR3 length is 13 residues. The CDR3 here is CATSRGDRTEAFF. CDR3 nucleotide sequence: TGTGCCACCTCACGGGGGGATCGAACTGAAGCTTTCTTT.

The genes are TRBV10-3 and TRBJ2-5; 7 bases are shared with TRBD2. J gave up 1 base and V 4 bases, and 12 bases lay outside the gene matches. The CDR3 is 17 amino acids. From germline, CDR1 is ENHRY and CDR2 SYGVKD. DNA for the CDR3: TGTGCCATCAGTGCGGGAGGACCGGGTAGCATCCAAGAGACCCAGTACTTC. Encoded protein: CAISAGGPGSIQETQYF.

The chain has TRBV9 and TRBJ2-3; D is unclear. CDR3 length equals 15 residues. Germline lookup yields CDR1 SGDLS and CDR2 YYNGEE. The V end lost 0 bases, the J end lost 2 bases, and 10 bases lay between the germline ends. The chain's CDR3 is CASSVVGGTTDTQYF. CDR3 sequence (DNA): TGTGCCAGCAGCGTAGTAGGCGGAACCACAGATACGCAGTATTTT.

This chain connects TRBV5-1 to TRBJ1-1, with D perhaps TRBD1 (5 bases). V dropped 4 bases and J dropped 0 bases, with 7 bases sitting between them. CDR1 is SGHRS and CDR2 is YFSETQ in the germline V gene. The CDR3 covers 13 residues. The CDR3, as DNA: TGCGCCAGCAGCGGAGGGGTGAACACTGAAGCTTTCTTT. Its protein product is CASSGGVNTEAFF.

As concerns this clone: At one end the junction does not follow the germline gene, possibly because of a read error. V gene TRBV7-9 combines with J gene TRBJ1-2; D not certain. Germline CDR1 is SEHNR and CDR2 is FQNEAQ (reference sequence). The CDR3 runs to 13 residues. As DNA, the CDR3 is TGTTCCAGCAGCTTAAGGGAGTCATATGGCTACACCTTC. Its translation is CSSSLRESYGYTF.

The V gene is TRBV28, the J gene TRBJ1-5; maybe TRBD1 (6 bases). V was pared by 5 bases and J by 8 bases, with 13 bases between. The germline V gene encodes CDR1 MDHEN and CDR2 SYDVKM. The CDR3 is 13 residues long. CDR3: CASSPRGMEPQHF. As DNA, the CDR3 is TGTGCCAGCAGTCCCAGGGGCATGGAGCCCCAGCATTTT.

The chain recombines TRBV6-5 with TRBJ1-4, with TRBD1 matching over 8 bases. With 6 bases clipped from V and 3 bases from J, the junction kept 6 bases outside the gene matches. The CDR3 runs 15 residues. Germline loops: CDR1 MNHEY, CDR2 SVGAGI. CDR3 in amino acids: CASSSQGAPNEKLFF. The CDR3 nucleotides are TGTGCCAGCAGCTCTCAGGGGGCTCCTAATGAAAAACTGTTTTTT.

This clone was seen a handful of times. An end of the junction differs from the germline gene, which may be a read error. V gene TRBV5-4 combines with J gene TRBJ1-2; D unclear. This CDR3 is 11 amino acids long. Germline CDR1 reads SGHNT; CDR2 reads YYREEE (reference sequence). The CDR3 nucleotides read TGCGCCAGCAGCTCAAATTATGGCTACACCTTC. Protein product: CASSSNYGYTF.

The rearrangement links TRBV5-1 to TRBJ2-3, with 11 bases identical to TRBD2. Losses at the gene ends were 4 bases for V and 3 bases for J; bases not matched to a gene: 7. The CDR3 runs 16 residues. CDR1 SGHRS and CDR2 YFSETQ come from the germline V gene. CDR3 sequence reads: CASSDGLAGGTDTQYF. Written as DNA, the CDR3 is TGCGCCAGCAGCGACGGACTAGCGGGTGGGACAGATACGCAGTATTTT. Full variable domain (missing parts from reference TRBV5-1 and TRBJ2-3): KAGVTQTPRYLIKTRGQQVTLSCSPISGHRSVSWYQQTPGQGLQFLFEYFSETQRNKGNFPGRFSGRQFSNSRSEMNVSTLELGDSALYLCASSDGLAGGTDTQYFGPGTRLTVL.

In DNA form, the CDR3 reads TGTGCCAGCTCACCTATTACAGACACTGAAGCTTTCTTT. This gives the protein CASSPITDTEAFF. The chain employs TRBV18 and TRBJ1-1; D gene uncertain. V lost 3 bases and J lost 3, with 8 bases in between. CDR1 and CDR2 (germline): KGHSH, LQKENI. This CDR3 is 13 amino acids long.

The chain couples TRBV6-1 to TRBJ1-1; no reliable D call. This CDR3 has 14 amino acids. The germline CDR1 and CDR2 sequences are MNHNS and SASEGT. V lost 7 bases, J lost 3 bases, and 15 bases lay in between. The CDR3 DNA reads TGTGCCAGCAAACAGTATTACGGTTACACTGAAGCTTTCTTT. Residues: CASKQYYGYTEAFF.

CDR3 sequence (DNA): TGTGCCAGCAGTTTAGTGGGCACTAGCGGGAGGGACGCGCAGTATTTT. It codes for CASSLVGTSGRDAQYF. V is TRBV28 and J is TRBJ2-3; TRBD2 matches 13 bases. Looked up from germline, CDR1 is MDHEN and CDR2 is SYDVKM. V shed 2 bases and J 10 bases; nucleotides not matched to a gene: 9. The CDR3 runs to 16 residues.

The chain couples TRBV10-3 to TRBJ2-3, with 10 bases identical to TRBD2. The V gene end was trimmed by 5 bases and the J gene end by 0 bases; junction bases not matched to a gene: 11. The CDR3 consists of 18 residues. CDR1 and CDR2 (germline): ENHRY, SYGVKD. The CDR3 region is CAISSPKGSGGSTDTQYF. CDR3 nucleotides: TGTGCCATCAGTTCCCCTAAAGGTAGCGGGGGGAGCACAGATACGCAGTATTTT.

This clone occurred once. CDR3 residues: CASSLGQGGETQYF. CDR3 in DNA: TGTGCCAGCAGTTTGGGACAGGGGGGAGAGACCCAGTACTTC. The chain is built from TRBV28 and TRBJ2-5, with TRBD1 matching over 11 bases. Trimming cost V 3 bases and J 4 bases; bases outside gene matches: 1. The CDR3 totals 14 residues. Germline V lookup: CDR1 MDHEN, CDR2 SYDVKM.

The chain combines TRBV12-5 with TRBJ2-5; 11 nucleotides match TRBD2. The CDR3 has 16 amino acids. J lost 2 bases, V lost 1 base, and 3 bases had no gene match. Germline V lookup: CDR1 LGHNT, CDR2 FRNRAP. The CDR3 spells CASGLGVAGGQETQYF. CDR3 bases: TGTGCTAGTGGTTTGGGTGTAGCGGGAGGGCAAGAGACCCAGTACTTC.

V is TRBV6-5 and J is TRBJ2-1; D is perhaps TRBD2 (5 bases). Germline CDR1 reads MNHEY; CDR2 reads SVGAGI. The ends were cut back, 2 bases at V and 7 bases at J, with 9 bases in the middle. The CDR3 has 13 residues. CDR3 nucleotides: TGTGCCAGCAGTTACGAGGGTCAAAATGAGCAGTTCTTC. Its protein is CASSYEGQNEQFF.

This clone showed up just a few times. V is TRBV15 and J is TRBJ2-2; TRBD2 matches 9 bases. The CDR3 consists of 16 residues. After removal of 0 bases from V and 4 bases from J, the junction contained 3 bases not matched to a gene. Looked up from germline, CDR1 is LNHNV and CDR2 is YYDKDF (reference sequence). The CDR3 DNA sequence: TGTGCCACCAGCAGAGAAGCGGGGGGTGGCACCGGGGAGCTGTTTTTT. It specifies CATSREAGGGTGELFF.

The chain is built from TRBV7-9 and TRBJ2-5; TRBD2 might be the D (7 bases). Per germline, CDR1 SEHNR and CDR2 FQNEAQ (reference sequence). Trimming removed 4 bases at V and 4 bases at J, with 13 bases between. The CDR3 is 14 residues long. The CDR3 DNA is TGTGCCAGCAGCTCAGTGGGAGGGGGAGAGACCCAGTACTTC. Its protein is CASSSVGGGETQYF.

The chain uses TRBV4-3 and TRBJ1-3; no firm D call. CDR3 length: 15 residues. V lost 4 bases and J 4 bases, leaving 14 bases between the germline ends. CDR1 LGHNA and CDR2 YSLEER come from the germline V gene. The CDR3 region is CASSPYDNIGNTIYF. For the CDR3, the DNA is TGCGCCAGCAGCCCCTATGACAATATAGGAAACACCATATATTTT.

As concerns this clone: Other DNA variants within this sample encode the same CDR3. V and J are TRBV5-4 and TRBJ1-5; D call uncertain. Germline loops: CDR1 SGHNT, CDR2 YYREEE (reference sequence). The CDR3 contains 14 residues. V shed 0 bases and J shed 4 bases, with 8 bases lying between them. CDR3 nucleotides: TGTGCCAGCAGCTTGGAACCGACTAATCAGCCCCAGCATTTT. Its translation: CASSLEPTNQPQHF.

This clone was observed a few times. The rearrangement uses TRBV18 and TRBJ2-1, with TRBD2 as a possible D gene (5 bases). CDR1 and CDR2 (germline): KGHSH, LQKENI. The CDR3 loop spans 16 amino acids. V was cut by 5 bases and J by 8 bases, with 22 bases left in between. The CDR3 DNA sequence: TGTGCCAGCTCATCAAAGCTTGCCTCTAGCAGCGATGAGCAGTTCTTC. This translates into CASSSKLASSSDEQFF.

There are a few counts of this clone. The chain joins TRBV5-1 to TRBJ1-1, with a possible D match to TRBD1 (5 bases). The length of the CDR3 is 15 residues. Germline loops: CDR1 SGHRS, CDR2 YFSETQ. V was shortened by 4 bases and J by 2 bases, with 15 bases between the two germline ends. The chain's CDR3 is CASSAQGWGNTEAFF. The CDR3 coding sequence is TGCGCCAGCAGCGCGCAGGGATGGGGTAACACTGAAGCTTTCTTT.

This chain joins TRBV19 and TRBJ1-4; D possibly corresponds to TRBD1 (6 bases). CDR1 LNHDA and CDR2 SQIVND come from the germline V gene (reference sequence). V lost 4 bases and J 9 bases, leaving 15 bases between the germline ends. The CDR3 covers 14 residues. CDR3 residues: CASSTGHGGQKLFF. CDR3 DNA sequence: TGTGCCAGTAGTACGGGACATGGGGGACAAAAACTGTTTTTT. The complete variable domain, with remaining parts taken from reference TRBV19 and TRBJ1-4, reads DGGITQSPKYLFRKEGQNVTLSCEQNLNHDAMYWYRQDPGQGLRLIYYSQIVNDFQKGDIAEGYSVSREKKESFPLTVTSAQKNPTAFYLCASSTGHGGQKLFFGSGTQLSVL.

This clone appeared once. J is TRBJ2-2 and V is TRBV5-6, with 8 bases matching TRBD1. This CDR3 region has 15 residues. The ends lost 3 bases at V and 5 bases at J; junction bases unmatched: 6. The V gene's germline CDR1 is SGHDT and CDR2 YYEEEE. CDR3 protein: CASSYPDRDTGELFF. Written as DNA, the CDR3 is TGTGCCAGCAGCTACCCGGACAGGGATACCGGGGAGCTGTTTTTT.

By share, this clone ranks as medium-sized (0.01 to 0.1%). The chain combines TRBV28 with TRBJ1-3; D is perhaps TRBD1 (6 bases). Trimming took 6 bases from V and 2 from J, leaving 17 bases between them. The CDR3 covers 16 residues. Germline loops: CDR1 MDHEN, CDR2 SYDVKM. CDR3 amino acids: CASSSTEGTPGNTIYF. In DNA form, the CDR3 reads TGTGCCAGCAGCTCTACCGAGGGGACACCTGGAAACACCATATATTTT.

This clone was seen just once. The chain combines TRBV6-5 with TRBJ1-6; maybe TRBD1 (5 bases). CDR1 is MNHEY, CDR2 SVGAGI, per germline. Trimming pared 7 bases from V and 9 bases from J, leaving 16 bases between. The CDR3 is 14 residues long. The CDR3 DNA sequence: TGTGCCAGCACCTCCGGGAGGAGGGGTTCACCCCTCCACTTT. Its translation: CASTSGRRGSPLHF.

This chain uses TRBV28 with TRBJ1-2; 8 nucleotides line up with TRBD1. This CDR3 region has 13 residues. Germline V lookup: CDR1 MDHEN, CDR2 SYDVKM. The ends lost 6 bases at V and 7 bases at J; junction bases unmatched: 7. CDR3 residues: CASSRQGIRGYTF. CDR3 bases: TGTGCCAGCAGCCGACAGGGGATTCGTGGCTACACCTTC.

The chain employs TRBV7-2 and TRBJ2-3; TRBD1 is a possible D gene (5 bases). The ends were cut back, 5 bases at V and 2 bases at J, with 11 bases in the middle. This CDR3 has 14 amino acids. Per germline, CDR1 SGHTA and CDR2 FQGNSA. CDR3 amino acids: CASSRPGPTDTQYF. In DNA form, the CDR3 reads TGTGCCAGCAGCCGTCCAGGGCCCACAGATACGCAGTATTTT.

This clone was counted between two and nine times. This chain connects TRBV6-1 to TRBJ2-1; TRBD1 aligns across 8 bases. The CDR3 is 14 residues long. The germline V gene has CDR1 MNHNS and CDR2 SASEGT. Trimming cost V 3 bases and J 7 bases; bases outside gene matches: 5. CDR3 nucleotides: TGTGCCAGCAGTGAGGACAGGGCGAGGAATGAGCAGTTCTTC. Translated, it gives CASSEDRARNEQFF.

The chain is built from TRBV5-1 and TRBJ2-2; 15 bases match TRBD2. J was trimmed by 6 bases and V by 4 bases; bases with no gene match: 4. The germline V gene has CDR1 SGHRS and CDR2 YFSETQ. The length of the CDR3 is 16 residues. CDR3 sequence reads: CASSAGLAGGPGELFF. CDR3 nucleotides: TGCGCCAGCAGCGCGGGACTAGCGGGAGGTCCCGGGGAGCTGTTTTTT.

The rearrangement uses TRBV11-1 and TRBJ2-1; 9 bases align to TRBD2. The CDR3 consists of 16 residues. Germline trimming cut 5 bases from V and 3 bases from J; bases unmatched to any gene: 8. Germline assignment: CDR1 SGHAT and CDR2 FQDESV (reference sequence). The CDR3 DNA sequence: TGTGCCAGCAGCCGGAGCGGGGGGCGTATCTACAATGAGCAGTTCTTC. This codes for CASSRSGGRIYNEQFF.